The 3 T cell receptor beta chains presented below share a single source sample, sequenced in a study of response to subunit inactivated influenza vaccine. TCRdb ran MiXCR on the RT-PCR reads and lists one entry per CDR3 protein. The sample has hundreds of thousands of distinct CDR3 sequences; about 15% are singletons. The starting material was PBMCs from blood, obtained 14 days before vaccination. The receptors here all came from a man between 45 and 60 years old who received an inactivated influenza vaccine.

This clonotype has only a few counts. The rearrangement uses TRBV5-1 and TRBJ2-3, with 7 nucleotides matching TRBD2. The CDR3 runs to 14 residues. With 4 bases clipped from V and 0 bases from J, the junction kept 2 bases outside the gene matches. Germline CDR1 is SGHRS and CDR2 is YFSETQ. CDR3 DNA: TGCGCCAGCAGCCGGGGGGAAAGCACAGATACGCAGTATTTT. It is translated as CASSRGESTDTQYF.

This clonotype was observed a handful of times. The rearrangement uses TRBV12-3 or TRBV12-4 and TRBJ2-7; 8 bases map to TRBD2. CDR3 size: 15 residues. V trimming: 4 bases; J trimming: 3 bases; junction bases outside the gene matches: 8. DNA for the CDR3: TGTGCCAGCAGTTCGGGGGGGCAGGGTGTCTACGAGCAGTACTTC. Translation: CASSSGGQGVYEQYF.

Many counts were recorded for this clonotype. The rearrangement links TRBV14 to TRBJ2-7, with D possibly being TRBD2 (5 bases). The V end was cut by 5 bases, the J end by 0 bases, with 23 bases between. CDR3 size: 18 residues. CDR1 and CDR2 (germline): SGHDN, FVKESK. In nucleotides, the CDR3 is TGTGCCAGCAGCACCACACCTCTACTAGGCCGAAGCTCCTACGAGCAGTACTTC. The encoded protein is CASSTTPLLGRSSYEQYF. Full variable domain (outside the CDR3, taken from reference TRBV14 and TRBJ2-7): EAGVTQFPSHSVIEKGQTVTLRCDPISGHDNLYWYRRVMGKEIKFLLHFVKESKQDESGMPNNRFLAERTGGTYSTLKVQPAELEDSGVYFCASSTTPLLGRSSYEQYFGPGTRLTVT.